This T cell receptor beta chain was recovered during a study of blood T cells in healthy people across ages. Individuals who donated were healthy Caucasians from Russia aged 6 to 90. At least 6 million PBMCs were isolated per sample. Germline V gene sequence: CDR1 DFQATT, CDR2 SNEGSKA (reference sequence). The CDR3 is 15 residues long. Trimming took 8 bases from V and 1 from J, leaving 18 bases between them. Then a second PCR, running roughly 7 to 11 cycles, was carried out with a sample-barcoded 5' primer and a J-beta primer mix. TCRdb fed the 5' RACE reads into MiXCR, producing one record per CDR3 protein. The sample has over a million distinct CDR3 sequences, 35% to 55% seen once.

The sequencing input was blood. This TCR was sampled from an older woman in good health. The genes are TRBV20-1 and TRBJ2-1; a weak D match, TRBD2 (6 bases). CDR3 sequence (DNA): TGCAGTACCAAGACTAGGAAACGATCCTACAATGAGCAGTTCTTC. Translated: CSTKTRKRSYNEQFF.